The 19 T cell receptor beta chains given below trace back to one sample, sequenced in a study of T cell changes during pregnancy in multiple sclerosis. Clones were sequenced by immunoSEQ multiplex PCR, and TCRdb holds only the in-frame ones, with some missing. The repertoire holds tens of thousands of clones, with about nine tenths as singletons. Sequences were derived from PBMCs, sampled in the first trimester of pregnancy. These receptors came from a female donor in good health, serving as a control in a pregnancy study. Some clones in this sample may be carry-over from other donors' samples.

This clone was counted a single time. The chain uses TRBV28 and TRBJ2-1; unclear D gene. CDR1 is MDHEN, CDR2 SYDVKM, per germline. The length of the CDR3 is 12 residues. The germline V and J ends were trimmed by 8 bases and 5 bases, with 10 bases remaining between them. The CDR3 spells CASFVSHNEQFF. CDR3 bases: TGTGCCAGCTTCGTTAGCCACAATGAGCAGTTCTTC.

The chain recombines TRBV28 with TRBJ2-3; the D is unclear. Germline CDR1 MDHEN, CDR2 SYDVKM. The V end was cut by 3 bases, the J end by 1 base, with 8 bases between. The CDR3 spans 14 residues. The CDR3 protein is CASSFPSGTDTQYF. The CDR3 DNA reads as TGTGCCAGCAGTTTCCCGTCCGGCACAGATACGCAGTATTTT.

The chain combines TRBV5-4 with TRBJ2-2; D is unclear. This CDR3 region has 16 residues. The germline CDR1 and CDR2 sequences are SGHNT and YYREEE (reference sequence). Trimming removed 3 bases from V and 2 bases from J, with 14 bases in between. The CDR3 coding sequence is TGTGCCAGCAGCTCATCGACTCGGGTAAACACCGGGGAGCTGTTTTTT. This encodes CASSSSTRVNTGELFF. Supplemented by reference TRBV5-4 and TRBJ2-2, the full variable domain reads ETGVTQSPTHLIKTRGQQVTLRCSSQSGHNTVSWYQQALGQGPQFIFQYYREEENGRGNFPPRFSGLQFPNYSSELNVNALELDDSALYLCASSSSTRVNTGELFFGEGSRLTVL.

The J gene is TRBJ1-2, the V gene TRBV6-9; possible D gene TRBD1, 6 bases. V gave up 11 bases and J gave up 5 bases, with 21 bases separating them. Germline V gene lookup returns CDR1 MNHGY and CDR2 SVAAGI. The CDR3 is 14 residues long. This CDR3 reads CAGGEGVVHYGYTF. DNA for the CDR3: TGTGCCGGGGGGGAGGGGGTTGTTCATTATGGCTACACCTTC.

CDR3 amino acids: CASSLEAGGPLDTQYF. The CDR3 DNA is TGTGCCAGCAGTTTAGAAGCGGGAGGGCCGTTAGATACGCAGTATTTT. The chain is built from TRBV27 and TRBJ2-3; 10 nucleotides line up with TRBD2. The V and J ends lost 2 bases and 5 bases, in that order; junction bases with no gene match: 7. The CDR3 length is 16 residues. Germline assignment: CDR1 MNHEY and CDR2 SMNVEV (reference sequence).

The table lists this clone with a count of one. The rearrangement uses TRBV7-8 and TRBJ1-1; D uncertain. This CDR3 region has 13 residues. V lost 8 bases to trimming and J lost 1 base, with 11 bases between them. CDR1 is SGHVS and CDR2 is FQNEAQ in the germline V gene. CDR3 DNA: TGTGCCAGCGAGGATATTCCGAACACTGAAGCTTTCTTT. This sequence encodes CASEDIPNTEAFF.

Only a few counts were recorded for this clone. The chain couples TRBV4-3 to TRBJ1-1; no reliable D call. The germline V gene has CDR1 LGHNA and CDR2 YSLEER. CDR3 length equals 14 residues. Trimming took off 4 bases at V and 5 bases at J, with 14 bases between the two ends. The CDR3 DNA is TGCGCCAGCAGCCCCGGACTAGGCATTACTGAAGCTTTCTTT. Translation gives CASSPGLGITEAFF.

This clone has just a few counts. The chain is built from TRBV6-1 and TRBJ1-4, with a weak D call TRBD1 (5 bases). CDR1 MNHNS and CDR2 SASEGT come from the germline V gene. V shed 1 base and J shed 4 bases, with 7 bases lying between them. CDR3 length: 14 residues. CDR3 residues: CASSEGQGNEKLFF. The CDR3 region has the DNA TGTGCCAGCAGTGAAGGGCAGGGTAATGAAAAACTGTTTTTT.

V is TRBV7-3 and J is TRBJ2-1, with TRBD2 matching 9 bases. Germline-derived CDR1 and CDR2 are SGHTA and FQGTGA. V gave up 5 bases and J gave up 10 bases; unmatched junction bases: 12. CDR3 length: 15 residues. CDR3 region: CASSPTGTSSSEQFF. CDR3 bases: TGTGCCAGCAGCCCAACTGGGACTAGCTCCTCCGAGCAGTTCTTC.

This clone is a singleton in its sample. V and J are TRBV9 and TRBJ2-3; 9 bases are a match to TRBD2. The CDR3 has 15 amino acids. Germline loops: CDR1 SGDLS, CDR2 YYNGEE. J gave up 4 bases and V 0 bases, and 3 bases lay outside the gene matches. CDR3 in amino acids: CASSVAAGGPDTQYF. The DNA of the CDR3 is TGTGCCAGCAGCGTAGCGGCGGGAGGGCCAGATACGCAGTATTTT.

CDR3 sequence: CASSQRRGSNEKLFF. The CDR3 DNA reads as TGTGCCAGCAGCCAACGCCGGGGTTCTAATGAAAAACTGTTTTTT. This chain joins TRBV5-4 and TRBJ1-4; D uncertain. Between the trimmed V and J ends, which lost 4 bases and 3 bases, there was a span of 13 bases. Germline-derived CDR1 and CDR2 are SGHNT and YYREEE (reference sequence). The CDR3 is 15 residues long. Together with reference TRBV5-4 and TRBJ1-4, the CDR3 gives the full variable domain: ETGVTQSPTHLIKTRGQQVTLRCSSQSGHNTVSWYQQALGQGPQFIFQYYREEENGRGNFPPRFSGLQFPNYSSELNVNALELDDSALYLCASSQRRGSNEKLFFGSGTQLSVL.

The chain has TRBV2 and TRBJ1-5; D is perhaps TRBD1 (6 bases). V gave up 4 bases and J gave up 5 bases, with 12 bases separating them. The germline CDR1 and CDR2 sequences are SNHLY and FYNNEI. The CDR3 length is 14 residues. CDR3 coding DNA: TGTGCCAGCAGTGCCCTGGACAGTTATCAGCCCCAGCATTTT. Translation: CASSALDSYQPQHF.

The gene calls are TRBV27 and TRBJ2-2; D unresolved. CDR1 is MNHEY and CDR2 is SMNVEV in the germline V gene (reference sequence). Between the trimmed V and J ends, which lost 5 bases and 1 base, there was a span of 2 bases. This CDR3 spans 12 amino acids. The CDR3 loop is CASSRNTGELFF. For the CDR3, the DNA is TGTGCCAGCAGTCGGAACACCGGGGAGCTGTTTTTT.

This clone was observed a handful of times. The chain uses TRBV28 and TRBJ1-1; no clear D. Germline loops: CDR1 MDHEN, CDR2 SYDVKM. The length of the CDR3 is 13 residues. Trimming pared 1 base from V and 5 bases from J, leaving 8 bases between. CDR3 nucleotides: TGTGCCAGCAGTTTATATCGCGTTACTGAAGCTTTCTTT. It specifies CASSLYRVTEAFF. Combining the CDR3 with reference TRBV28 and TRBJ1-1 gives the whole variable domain DVKVTQSSRYLVKRTGEKVFLECVQDMDHENMFWYRQDPGLGLRLIYFSYDVKMKEKGDIPEGYSVSREKKERFSLILESASTNQTSMYLCASSLYRVTEAFFGQGTRLTVV.

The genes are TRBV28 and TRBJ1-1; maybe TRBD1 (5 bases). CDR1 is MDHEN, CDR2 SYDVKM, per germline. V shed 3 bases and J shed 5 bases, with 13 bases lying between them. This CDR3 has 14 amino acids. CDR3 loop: CASSFTTGGTEAFF. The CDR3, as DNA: TGTGCCAGCAGTTTTACGACGGGGGGGACTGAAGCTTTCTTT.

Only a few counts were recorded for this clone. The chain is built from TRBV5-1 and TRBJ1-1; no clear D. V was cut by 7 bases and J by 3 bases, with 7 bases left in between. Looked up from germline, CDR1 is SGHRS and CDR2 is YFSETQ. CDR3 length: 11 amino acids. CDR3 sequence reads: CASPDDTEAFF. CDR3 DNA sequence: TGCGCCAGCCCAGATGACACTGAAGCTTTCTTT.

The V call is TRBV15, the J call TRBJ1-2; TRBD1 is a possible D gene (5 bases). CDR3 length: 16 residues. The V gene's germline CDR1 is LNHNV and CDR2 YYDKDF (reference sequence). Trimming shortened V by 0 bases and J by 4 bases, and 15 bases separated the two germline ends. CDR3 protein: CATSREEAGYGYGYTF. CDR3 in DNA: TGTGCCACCAGCAGAGAGGAAGCAGGGTATGGCTATGGCTACACCTTC.

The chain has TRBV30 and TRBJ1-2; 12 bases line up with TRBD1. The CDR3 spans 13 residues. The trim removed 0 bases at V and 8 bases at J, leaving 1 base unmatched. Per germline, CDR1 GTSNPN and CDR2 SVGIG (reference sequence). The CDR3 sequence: CAWSVGTGGGYTF. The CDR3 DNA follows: TGTGCCTGGAGTGTAGGGACAGGGGGCGGCTACACCTTC. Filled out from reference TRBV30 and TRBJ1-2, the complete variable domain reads SQTIHQWPATLVQPVGSPLSLECTVEGTSNPNLYWYRQAAGRGLQLLFYSVGIGQISSEVPQNLSASRPQDRQFILSSKKLLLSDSGFYLCAWSVGTGGGYTFGSGTRLTVV.

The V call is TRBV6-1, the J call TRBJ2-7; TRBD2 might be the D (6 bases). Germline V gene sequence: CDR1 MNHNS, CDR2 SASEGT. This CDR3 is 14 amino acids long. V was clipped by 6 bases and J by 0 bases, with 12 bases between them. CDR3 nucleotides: TGTGCCAGCAGGGGGGGACGGGCCTCCTACGAGCAGTACTTC. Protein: CASRGGRASYEQYF.